This T cell receptor (beta chain) was recorded in a study of immune characterization of retroperitoneal liposarcoma. Germline V gene data show CDR1 as MNHNS and CDR2 as SASEGT. Trimming took 0 bases from V and 9 from J, leaving 17 bases between them. The CDR3 runs 15 residues. TCRdb analysed the PCR reads with MiXCR anew, one entry per CDR3 protein. Of roughly 9,700 distinct CDR3 sequences listed, 28% are singletons. The chain employs TRBV6-1 and TRBJ1-1; unclear D gene. Material for sequencing was tumor tissue. The receptor comes from a female donor with retroperitoneal liposarcoma. The CDR3 protein is CASSEALGPLEKAFF. CDR3 sequence (DNA): TGTGCCAGCAGTGAAGCGCTAGGGCCTCTCGAGAAAGCTTTCTTT.